This T cell receptor (beta chain) appears in the sequencing data of a study of blood T cell repertoires in COVID-19. This clone showed up just once. Clones were read by immunoSEQ multiplex PCR, and TCRdb kept only the in-frame ones, dropping some. The table has roughly 220,000 clones, around 84% seen once. Trimming left V 6 bases short and J 12 bases short, with 15 bases between. This CDR3 spans 12 amino acids. Germline loops: CDR1 KGHSH, CDR2 LQKENI. The sample consisted of peripheral blood. The chain has TRBV18 and TRBJ2-1; the D gene is possibly TRBD2 (5 bases). The TCR originated in a man older than 75 with acute or convalescent COVID-19. Written as DNA, the CDR3 is TGTGCCAGCTCCCCTGATCGGGATGGGCAGTTCTTC. Encoded protein: CASSPDRDGQFF.